This record looks at one TCR beta chain sequence and its context. The record originates from a study of blood T cell repertoires in COVID-19. The assay was immunoSEQ multiplex PCR, and TCRdb's table has in-frame clones only and misses some. The data show fewer than 140,000 clones, with 60% to 85% seen just once and 6% to 6.5% held by the top ten. This CDR3 is built from 14 residues. The germline V gene encodes CDR1 MNHEY and CDR2 SVGAGI. Trimming removed 7 bases at V and 5 bases at J, with 17 bases between. Seattle's enrolled individuals joined amid active infection and were then monitored longitudinally.

The sample was peripheral blood. V and J are TRBV6-5 and TRBJ2-5, with D possibly matching TRBD2 (6 bases). This sequence originates from a man aged 80 or over with COVID-19, enrolled during active disease. CDR3 loop: CASTNGAGQETQYF. The CDR3 DNA is TGTGCCAGCACCAACGGGGCGGGGCAGGAGACCCAGTACTTC.